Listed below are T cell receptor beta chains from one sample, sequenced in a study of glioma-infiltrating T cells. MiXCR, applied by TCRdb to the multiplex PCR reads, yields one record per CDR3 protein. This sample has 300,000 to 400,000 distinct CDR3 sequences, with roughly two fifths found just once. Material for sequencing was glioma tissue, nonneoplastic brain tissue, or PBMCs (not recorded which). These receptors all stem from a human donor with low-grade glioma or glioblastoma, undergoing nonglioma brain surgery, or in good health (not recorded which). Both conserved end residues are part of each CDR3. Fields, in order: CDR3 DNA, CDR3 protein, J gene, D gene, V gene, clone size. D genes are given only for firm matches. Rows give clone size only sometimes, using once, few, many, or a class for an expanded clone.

cdr3_nt: TGTGCCAGCAGCCCCGCGTGGCCAGGAGCAAACATTCAGTACTTC; cdr3_aa: CASSPAWPGANIQYF; j_call: TRBJ2-4; d_call: .; v_call: TRBV6-2/TRBV6-3; clone_size: .
cdr3_nt: TGTGCCAGCGGCCCCCTCAGCGGGAGACTCTCCTACAATGAGCAGTTCTTC; cdr3_aa: CASGPLSGRLSYNEQFF; j_call: TRBJ2-1; d_call: TRBD2; v_call: TRBV7-9; clone_size: .
cdr3_nt: TGTGCCAGCGACCGAGCGGGGTACACTGAAGCTTTCTTT; cdr3_aa: CASDRAGYTEAFF; j_call: TRBJ1-1; d_call: .; v_call: TRBV6-2/TRBV6-3; clone_size: many
cdr3_nt: TGTGCCTCAACGTACCTAGCATCAGGAGAGACCCAGTACTTC; cdr3_aa: CASTYLASGETQYF; j_call: TRBJ2-5; d_call: .; v_call: TRBV18; clone_size: .
cdr3_nt: TGCGCCAGCAGCCAACTCCGCCAGACAGGCCTAGGGACCAAAAACATTCAGTACTTC; cdr3_aa: CASSQLRQTGLGTKNIQYF; j_call: TRBJ2-4; d_call: .; v_call: TRBV4-1; clone_size: .
cdr3_nt: TGTGCCAGCAGTTACCGCCATCAAGAGACCCAGTACTTC; cdr3_aa: CASSYRHQETQYF; j_call: TRBJ2-5; d_call: .; v_call: TRBV6-2/TRBV6-3; clone_size: many
cdr3_nt: TGTGCCAGCAGTTCCGTGCAGGGCTATGGCTACACCTTC; cdr3_aa: CASSSVQGYGYTF; j_call: TRBJ1-2; d_call: .; v_call: TRBV6-1; clone_size: few
cdr3_nt: TGTGCCAGCAGCCAAGTGGGGGGGAATTATGAGCAGTTCTTC; cdr3_aa: CASSQVGGNYEQFF; j_call: TRBJ2-1; d_call: TRBD2; v_call: TRBV3-1; clone_size: .
cdr3_nt: TGTGCCAGCAGTTTAGCGTGGACTAATGAAAAACTGTTTTTT; cdr3_aa: CASSLAWTNEKLFF; j_call: TRBJ1-4; d_call: .; v_call: TRBV27; clone_size: few
cdr3_nt: TGCAGTGCTAGAGATAAGCTAGGGGGATACAATGAGCAGTTCTTC; cdr3_aa: CSARDKLGGYNEQFF; j_call: TRBJ2-1; d_call: .; v_call: TRBV20-1; clone_size: .
cdr3_nt: TGCAGCGTCCGACCCCGAAAGAACACTGAAGCTTTCTTT; cdr3_aa: CSVRPRKNTEAFF; j_call: TRBJ1-1; d_call: .; v_call: TRBV29-1; clone_size: once
cdr3_nt: TGTGCCAGCAGTTTAAGGACTTCCTCGTGGGAGACCCAGTACTTC; cdr3_aa: CASSLRTSSWETQYF; j_call: TRBJ2-5; d_call: .; v_call: TRBV27; clone_size: few
cdr3_nt: TGTGCCAGCAGTACGAGGACAGGGGGCGCTTGGGAGACCCAGTACTTC; cdr3_aa: CASSTRTGGAWETQYF; j_call: TRBJ2-5; d_call: TRBD1; v_call: TRBV25-1; clone_size: few
cdr3_nt: TGTGCCACCAGTGATTTGGACAGGCCCCCCTGGGAGCAGTACTTC; cdr3_aa: CATSDLDRPPWEQYF; j_call: TRBJ2-7; d_call: .; v_call: TRBV24-1; clone_size: .
cdr3_nt: TGTGCCAGCAGCCTTCAGGGAGGGCAAGATACGCAGTATTTT; cdr3_aa: CASSLQGGQDTQYF; j_call: TRBJ2-3; d_call: TRBD2; v_call: TRBV7-3; clone_size: .
cdr3_nt: TGTGCCAGCAGCCCAAGGACATACGGCTCTGGAAACACCATATATTTT; cdr3_aa: CASSPRTYGSGNTIYF; j_call: TRBJ1-3; d_call: .; v_call: TRBV27; clone_size: .
cdr3_nt: TGCAGTGCTACTAGCCCAATCCGGACCTACAAGCAGTACTTC; cdr3_aa: CSATSPIRTYKQYF; j_call: TRBJ2-7; d_call: .; v_call: TRBV20-1; clone_size: .
cdr3_nt: TGCAGTGCTAGAGATACACCAATCCTACCTACGGGGCAGTACTTC; cdr3_aa: CSARDTPILPTGQYF; j_call: TRBJ2-7; d_call: .; v_call: TRBV20-1; clone_size: few
cdr3_nt: TGTGCCAGCGGGACAGGGGGCACGAACTATGGCTACACCTTC; cdr3_aa: CASGTGGTNYGYTF; j_call: TRBJ1-2; d_call: TRBD1; v_call: TRBV6-1; clone_size: many
cdr3_nt: TGCAGCGTTGAAGTACAGGCCGGAAACACCATATATTTT; cdr3_aa: CSVEVQAGNTIYF; j_call: TRBJ1-3; d_call: .; v_call: TRBV29-1; clone_size: .
cdr3_nt: TGCAGTGCTGGTACGGCGAACACCGGGGAGCTGTTTTTT; cdr3_aa: CSAGTANTGELFF; j_call: TRBJ2-2; d_call: .; v_call: TRBV20-1; clone_size: .